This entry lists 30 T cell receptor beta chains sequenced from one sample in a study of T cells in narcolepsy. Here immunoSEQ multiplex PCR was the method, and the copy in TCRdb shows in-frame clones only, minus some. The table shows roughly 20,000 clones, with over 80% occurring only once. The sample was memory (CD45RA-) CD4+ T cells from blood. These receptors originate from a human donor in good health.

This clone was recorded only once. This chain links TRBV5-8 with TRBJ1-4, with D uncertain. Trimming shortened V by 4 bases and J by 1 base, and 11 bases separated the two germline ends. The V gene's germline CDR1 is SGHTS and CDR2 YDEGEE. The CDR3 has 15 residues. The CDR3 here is CASSRTRETNEKLFF. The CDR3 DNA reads TGTGCCAGCAGCCGGACTCGAGAAACTAATGAAAAACTGTTTTTT.

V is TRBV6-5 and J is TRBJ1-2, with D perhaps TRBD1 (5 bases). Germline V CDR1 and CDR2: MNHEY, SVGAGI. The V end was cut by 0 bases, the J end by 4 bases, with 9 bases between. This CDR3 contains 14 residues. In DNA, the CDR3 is TGTGCCAGCAGTTACTCGAGGGGAATCTATGGCTACACCTTC. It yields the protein CASSYSRGIYGYTF.

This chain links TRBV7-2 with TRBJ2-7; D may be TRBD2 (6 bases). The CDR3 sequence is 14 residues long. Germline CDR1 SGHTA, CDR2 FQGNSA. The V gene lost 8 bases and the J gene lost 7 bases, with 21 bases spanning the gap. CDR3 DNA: TGTGCCAGCGCTATAAGACCGGGACTTTTAGAGCAGTACTTC. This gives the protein CASAIRPGLLEQYF.

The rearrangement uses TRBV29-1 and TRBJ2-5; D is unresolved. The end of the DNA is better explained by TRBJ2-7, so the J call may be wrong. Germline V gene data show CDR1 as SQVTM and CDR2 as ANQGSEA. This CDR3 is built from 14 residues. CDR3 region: CSVENGRLLYEQYF. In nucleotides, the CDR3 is TGCAGCGTTGAGAACGGACGGTTACTCTACGAGCAGTACTTC.

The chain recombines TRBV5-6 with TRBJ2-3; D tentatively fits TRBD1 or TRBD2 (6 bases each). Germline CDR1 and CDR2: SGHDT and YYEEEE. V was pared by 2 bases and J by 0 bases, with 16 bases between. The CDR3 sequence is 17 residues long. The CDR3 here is CASSLIGGHPSTDTQYF. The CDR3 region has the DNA TGTGCCAGCAGCTTAATCGGGGGACACCCTAGCACAGATACGCAGTATTTT.

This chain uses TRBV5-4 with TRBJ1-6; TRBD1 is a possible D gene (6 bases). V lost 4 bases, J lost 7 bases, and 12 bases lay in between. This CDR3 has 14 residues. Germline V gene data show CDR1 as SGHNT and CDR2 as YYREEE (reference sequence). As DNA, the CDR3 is TGTGCCAGCAGCGCCGGGACAATGAATTCACCCCTCCACTTT. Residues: CASSAGTMNSPLHF.

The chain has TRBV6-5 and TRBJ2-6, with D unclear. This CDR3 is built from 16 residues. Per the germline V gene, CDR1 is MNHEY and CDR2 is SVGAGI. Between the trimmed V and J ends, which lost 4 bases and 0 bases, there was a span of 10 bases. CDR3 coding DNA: TGTGCCAGCAGTTTTGCTGGTGGCTCTGGGGCCAACGTCCTGACTTTC. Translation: CASSFAGGSGANVLTF.

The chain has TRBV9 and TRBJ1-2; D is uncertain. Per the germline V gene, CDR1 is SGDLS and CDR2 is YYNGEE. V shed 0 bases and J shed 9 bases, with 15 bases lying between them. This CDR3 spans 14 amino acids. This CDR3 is CASSVDLRKESYTF. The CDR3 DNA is TGTGCCAGCAGCGTAGACCTACGGAAAGAGAGCTACACCTTC.

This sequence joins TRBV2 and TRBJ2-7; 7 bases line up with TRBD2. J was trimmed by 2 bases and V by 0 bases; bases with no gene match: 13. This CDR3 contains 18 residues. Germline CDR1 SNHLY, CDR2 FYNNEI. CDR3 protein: CASSEADVGLAVPYEQYF. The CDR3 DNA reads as TGTGCCAGCAGTGAAGCGGACGTAGGGCTAGCGGTTCCCTACGAGCAGTACTTC.

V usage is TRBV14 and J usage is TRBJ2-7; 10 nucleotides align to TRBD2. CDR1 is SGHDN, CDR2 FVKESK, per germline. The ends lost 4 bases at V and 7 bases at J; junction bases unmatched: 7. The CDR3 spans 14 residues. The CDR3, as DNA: TGTGCCAGCAGCCTCTTAGCGGGAGGTCAGGAGCAGTACTTC. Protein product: CASSLLAGGQEQYF.

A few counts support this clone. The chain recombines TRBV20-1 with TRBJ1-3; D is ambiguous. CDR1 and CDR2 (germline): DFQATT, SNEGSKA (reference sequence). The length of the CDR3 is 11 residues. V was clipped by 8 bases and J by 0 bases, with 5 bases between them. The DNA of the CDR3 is TGCAGTTCCACCTCTGGAAACACCATATATTTT. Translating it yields CSSTSGNTIYF.

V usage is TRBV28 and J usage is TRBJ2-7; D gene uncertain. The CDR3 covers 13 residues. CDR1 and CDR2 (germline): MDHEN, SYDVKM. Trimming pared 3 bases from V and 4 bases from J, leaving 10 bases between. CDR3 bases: TGTGCCAGCAGTTTGTTTTCGGGTTACGAGCAGTACTTC. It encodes CASSLFSGYEQYF.

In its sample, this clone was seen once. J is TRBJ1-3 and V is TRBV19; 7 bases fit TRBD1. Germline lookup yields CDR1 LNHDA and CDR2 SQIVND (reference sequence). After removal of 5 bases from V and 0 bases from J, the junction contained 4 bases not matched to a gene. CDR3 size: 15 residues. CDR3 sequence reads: CASSAGQISGNTIYF. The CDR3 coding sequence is TGTGCCAGTAGTGCGGGACAGATCTCTGGAAACACCATATATTTT.

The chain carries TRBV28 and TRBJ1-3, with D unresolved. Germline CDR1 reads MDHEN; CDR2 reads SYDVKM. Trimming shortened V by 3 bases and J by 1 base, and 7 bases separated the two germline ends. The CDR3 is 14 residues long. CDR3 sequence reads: CASSFSGSGNTIYF. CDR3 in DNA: TGTGCCAGCAGTTTTTCGGGGTCTGGAAACACCATATATTTT.

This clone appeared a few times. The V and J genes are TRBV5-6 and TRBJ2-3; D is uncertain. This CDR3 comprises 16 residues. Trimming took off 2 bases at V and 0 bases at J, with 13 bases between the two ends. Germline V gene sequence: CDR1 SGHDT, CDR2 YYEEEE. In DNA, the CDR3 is TGTGCCAGCAGCTTTCAGATAAATCCTAGCACAGATACGCAGTATTTT. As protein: CASSFQINPSTDTQYF.

CDR3 bases: TGTGCCAGCAGCTCGACCGTGGGAACAAGCTCCTACGAGCAGTACTTC. Translation: CASSSTVGTSSYEQYF. The rearrangement links TRBV14 to TRBJ2-7; D is unresolved. CDR3 length: 16 residues. The V and J ends lost 5 bases and 0 bases respectively, with 17 bases between them. Germline assignment: CDR1 SGHDN and CDR2 FVKESK.

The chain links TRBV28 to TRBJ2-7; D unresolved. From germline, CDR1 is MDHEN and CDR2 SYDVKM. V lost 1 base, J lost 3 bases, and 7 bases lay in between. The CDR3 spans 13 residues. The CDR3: CASSLSVIYEQYF. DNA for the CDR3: TGTGCCAGCAGTTTATCTGTTATCTACGAGCAGTACTTC. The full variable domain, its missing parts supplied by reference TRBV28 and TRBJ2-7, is DVKVTQSSRYLVKRTGEKVFLECVQDMDHENMFWYRQDPGLGLRLIYFSYDVKMKEKGDIPEGYSVSREKKERFSLILESASTNQTSMYLCASSLSVIYEQYFGPGTRLTVT.

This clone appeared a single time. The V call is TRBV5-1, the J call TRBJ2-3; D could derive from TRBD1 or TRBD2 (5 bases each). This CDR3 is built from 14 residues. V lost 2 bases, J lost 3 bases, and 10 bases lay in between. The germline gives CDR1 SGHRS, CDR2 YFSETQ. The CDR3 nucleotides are TGCGCCAGCAGCTTTGGGGGATCGACAGATACGCAGTATTTT. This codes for CASSFGGSTDTQYF.

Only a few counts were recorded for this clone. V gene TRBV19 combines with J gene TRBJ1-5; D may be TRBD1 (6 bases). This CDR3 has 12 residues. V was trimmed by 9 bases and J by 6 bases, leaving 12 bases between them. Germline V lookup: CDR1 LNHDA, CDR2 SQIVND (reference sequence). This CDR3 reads CASRGGGQPQHF. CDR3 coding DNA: TGTGCCAGCAGGGGCGGCGGTCAGCCCCAGCATTTT.

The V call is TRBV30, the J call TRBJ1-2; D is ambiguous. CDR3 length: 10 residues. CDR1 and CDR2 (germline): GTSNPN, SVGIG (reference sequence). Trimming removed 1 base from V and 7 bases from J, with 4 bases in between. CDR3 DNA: TGTGCCTGGAGTGGGGGTGGCTACACCTTC. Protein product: CAWSGGGYTF.

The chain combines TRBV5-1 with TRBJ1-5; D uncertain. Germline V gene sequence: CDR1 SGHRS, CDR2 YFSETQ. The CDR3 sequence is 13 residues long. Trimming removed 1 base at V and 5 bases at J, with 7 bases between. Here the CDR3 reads CASSLSPDQPQHF. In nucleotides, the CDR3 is TGCGCCAGCAGCTTGTCTCCCGATCAGCCCCAGCATTTT.

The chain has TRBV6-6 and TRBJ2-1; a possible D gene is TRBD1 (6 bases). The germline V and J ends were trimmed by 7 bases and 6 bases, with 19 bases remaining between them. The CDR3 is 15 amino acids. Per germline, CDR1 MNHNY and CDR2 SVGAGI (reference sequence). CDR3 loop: CASKGAVDRGNEQFF. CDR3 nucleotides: TGTGCCAGCAAAGGAGCAGTGGACAGAGGCAATGAGCAGTTCTTC.

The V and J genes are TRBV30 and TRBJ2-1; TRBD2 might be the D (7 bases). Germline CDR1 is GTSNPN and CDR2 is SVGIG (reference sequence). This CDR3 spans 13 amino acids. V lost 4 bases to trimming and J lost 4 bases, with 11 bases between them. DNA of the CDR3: TGTGCCTGGACTGCGGGGGCTTACAATGAGCAGTTCTTC. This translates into CAWTAGAYNEQFF.

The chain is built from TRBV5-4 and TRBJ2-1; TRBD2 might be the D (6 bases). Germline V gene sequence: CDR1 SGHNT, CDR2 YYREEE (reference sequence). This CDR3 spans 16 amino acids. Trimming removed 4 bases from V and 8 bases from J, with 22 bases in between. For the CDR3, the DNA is TGTGCCAGCAGCCCCGGGACTCCCGGGGTGTCGCATGAGCAGTTCTTC. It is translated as CASSPGTPGVSHEQFF.

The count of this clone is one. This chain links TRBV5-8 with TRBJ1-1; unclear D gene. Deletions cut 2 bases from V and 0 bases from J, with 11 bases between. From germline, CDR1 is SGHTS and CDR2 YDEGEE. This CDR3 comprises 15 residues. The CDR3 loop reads CASSFSRQMNTEAFF. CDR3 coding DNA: TGTGCCAGCAGCTTTTCGCGCCAGATGAACACTGAAGCTTTCTTT.

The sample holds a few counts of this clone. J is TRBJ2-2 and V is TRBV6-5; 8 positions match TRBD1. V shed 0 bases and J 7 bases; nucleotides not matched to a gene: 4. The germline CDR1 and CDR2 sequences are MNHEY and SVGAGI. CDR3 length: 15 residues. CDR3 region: CASSYSSQGVGELFF. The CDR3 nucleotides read TGTGCCAGCAGTTACTCGTCACAGGGGGTCGGGGAGCTGTTTTTT.

The CDR3 region has the DNA TGTGCCAGCAGCCCTGAGGGTCGGGAGTATTCAGATACGCAGTATTTT. It is translated as CASSPEGREYSDTQYF. The chain is built from TRBV7-9 and TRBJ2-3, with a tentative D call TRBD2 (6 bases). The V end was cut by 5 bases, the J end by 4 bases, with 19 bases between. This CDR3 has 16 amino acids. Germline CDR1 is SEHNR and CDR2 is FQNEAQ (reference sequence).

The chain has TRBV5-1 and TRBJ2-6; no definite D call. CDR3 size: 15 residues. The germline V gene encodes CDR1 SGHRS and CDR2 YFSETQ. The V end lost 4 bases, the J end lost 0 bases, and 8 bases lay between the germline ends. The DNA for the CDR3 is TGCGCCAGCAGCATACTCGCCTCTGGGGCCAACGTCCTGACTTTC. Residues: CASSILASGANVLTF.

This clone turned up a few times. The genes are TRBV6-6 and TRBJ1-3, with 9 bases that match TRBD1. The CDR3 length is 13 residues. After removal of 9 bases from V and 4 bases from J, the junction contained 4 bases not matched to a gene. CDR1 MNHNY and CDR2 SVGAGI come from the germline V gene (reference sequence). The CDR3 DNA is TGTGCCAGTATGACAGGGGGAGGAAACACCATATATTTT. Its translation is CASMTGGGNTIYF.

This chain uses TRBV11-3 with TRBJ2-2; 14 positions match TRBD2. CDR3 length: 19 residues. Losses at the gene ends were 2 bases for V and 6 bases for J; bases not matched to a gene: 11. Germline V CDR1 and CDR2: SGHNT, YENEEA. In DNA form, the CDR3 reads TGTGCCAGCAGCTTATATAGCGGAGGACTAGCGGGAGGAGCCGGGGAGCTGTTTTTT. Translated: CASSLYSGGLAGGAGELFF.